This T cell receptor beta chain was sequenced for a study of T cells in Graves' hyperthyroidism and ophthalmopathy. Patients were excluded for uncontrolled infection, other autoimmune disease, pregnancy or lactation. The TCR beta CDR3 regions underwent amplification using RNA transcripts as the source. The TCR CDR3 was amplified in a first-round RT-PCR using the HTBI primer set. TCRdb recomputed calls from the multiplex PCR reads with MiXCR, one row per CDR3 protein. This sample has hundreds of thousands of distinct CDR3 sequences, with 11% to 15% found just once. Germline lookup yields CDR1 MGHRA and CDR2 YSYEKL. V was clipped by 5 bases and J by 0 bases, with 16 bases between them. The CDR3 sequence is 16 residues long. In this sample, this clonotype turned up a few times.

Sequencing used blood. The chain employs TRBV4-1 and TRBJ1-2, with D unresolved. The sequence was obtained from a woman between 18 and 29 years old with Graves' hyperthyroidism. CDR3 nucleotide sequence: TGCGCCAGCAGCTACGGAGACCCCCCAACTAACTATGGCTACACCTTC. Its protein is CASSYGDPPTNYGYTF.